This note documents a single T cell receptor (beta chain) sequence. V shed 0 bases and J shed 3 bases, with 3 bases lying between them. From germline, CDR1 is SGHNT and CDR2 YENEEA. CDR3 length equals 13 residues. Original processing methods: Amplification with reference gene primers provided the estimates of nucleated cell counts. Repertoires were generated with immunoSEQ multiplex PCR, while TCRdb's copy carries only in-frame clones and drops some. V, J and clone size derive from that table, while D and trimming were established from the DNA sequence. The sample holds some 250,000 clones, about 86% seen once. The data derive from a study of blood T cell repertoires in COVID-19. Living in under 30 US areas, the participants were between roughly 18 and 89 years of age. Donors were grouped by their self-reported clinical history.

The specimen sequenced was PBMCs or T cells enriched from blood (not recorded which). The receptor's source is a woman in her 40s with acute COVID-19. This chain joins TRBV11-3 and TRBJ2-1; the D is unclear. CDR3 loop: CASSLDLYNEQFF. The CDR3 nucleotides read TGTGCCAGCAGCTTAGACCTCTACAATGAGCAGTTCTTC.